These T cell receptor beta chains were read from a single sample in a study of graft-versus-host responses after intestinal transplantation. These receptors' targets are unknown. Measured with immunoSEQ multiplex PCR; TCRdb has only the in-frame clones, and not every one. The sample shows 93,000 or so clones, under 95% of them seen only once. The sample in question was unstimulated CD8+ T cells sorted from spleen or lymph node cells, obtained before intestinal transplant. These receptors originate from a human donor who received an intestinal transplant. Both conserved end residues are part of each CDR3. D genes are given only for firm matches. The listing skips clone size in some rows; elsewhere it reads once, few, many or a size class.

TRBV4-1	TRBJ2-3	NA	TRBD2	TGCGCCAGCTCGACTAGCGGGGGGGCCACAGATACGCAGTATTTT	CASSTSGGATDTQYF
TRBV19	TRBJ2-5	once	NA	TGTGCCAGTAGTATCGGTGAGAGAAGGGCACAAGAGACCCAGTACTTC	CASSIGERRAQETQYF
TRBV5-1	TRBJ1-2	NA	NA	TGCGCCAGCAGAGTCTATTATGGGGTCGGCTACACCTTC	CASRVYYGVGYTF
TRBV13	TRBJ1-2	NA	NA	TGTGCCAGCAGAAAATTGGGCCGTTATGGCTACACCTTC	CASRKLGRYGYTF
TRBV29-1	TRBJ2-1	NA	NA	TGCAGCGTCACGGACCGGCAGTACAATGAGCAGTTCTTC	CSVTDRQYNEQFF
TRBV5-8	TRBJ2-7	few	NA	TGTGCCAGCAGCTCCCAATGGATGGGATACGAGCAGTACTTC	CASSSQWMGYEQYF
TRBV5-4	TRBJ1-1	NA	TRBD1	TGTGCCAGCAGCTCCACCGGGACAGGCTTCCCCCCCCCTTTCTTT	CASSSTGTGFPPPFF
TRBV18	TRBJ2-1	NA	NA	TGTGCCAGCTCACCCACCCCGGGAAGGCGGGACTACAATGAGCAGTTCTTC	CASSPTPGRRDYNEQFF
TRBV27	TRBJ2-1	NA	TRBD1	TGTGCCAGCAGTCCGCCCGAGGGACAGGTATACAATGAGCAGTTCTTC	CASSPPEGQVYNEQFF
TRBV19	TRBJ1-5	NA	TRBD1	TGTGCCAGTAGCGATGTCTCCCGGACAGGGGGAGGGCAGCCCCAGCATTTT	CASSDVSRTGGGQPQHF
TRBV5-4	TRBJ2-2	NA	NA	TGTGCCAGCAGCCCGTTGCAAACCGGGGAGCTGTTTTTT	CASSPLQTGELFF
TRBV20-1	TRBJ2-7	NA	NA	TGCAGTGCTAGGGCAGAATACGAGCAGTACTTC	CSARAEYEQYF
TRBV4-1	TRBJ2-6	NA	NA	TGCGCCAGCAGCCAAGAATCGCCACCCTCTGGGGCCAACGTCCTGACTTTC	CASSQESPPSGANVLTF
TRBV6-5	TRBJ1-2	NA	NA	TGTGCCAGCAGCACATACAGGGCCCCGGACTATGGCTACACCTTC	CASSTYRAPDYGYTF
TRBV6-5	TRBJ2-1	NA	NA	TGTGCCAGCAGTTACTCTCAGGGTCAATGGGATGAGCAGTTCTTC	CASSYSQGQWDEQFF
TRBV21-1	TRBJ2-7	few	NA	TGTGCCAGCCTCCCCTCTACCTCCTACGAGCAGTACTTC	CASLPSTSYEQYF
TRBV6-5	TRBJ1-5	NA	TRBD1	TGTGCCAGCAGTCGAGGGACAGGGTTCCAGCCCCAGCATTTT	CASSRGTGFQPQHF
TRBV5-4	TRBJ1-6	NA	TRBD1	TGTGCCAGCAGCTTGATGGGGACAGGGGTCTATAATTCACCCCTCCACTTT	CASSLMGTGVYNSPLHF
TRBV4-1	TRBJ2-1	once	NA	TGCGCCAGCAGCCAAGTACCGGACAGAGAAAATGAGCAGTTCTTC	CASSQVPDRENEQFF
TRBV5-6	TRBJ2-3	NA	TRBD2	TGTGCCAGCAGCTTGTGGCTAGCGGGGGCCACCACAGATACGCAGTATTTT	CASSLWLAGATTDTQYF
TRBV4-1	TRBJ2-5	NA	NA	TGCGCCAGCAGCCAAGCCTTGGCTAGCGCGGAGACCCAGTACTTC	CASSQALASAETQYF
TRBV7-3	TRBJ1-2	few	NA	TGTGCCAGCAGCTTAGGGGACGGTGGCTACACCTTC	CASSLGDGGYTF
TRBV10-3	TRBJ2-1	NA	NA	TGTGCCATCAGTGAGGGGACAAGGGCCGACAATGAGCAGTTCTTC	CAISEGTRADNEQFF
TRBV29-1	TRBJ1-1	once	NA	TGCAGCGTTTGGTTGAACACTGAAGCTTTCTTT	CSVWLNTEAFF
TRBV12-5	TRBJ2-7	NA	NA	TGTGCTAGTACCGGCCAGGGGGGAACCTACGAGCAGTACTTC	CASTGQGGTYEQYF
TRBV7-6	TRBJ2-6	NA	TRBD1	TGTGCCAGCAGCACGAATCGACAGGGGGCAGACCCTGGGGCCAACGTCCTGACTTTC	CASSTNRQGADPGANVLTF
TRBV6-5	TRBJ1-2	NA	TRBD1	TGTGCCAGCAGTACGACAGGGTGGTATGGCTACACCTTC	CASSTTGWYGYTF
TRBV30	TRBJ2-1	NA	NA	TGTGCCTGGAGTCCTCTGGAGTCGAGGGGCAGGAATGGGCAGTTCTTC	CAWSPLESRGRNGQFF
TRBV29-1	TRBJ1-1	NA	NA	TGCAGCGTTCCGGTAGCCCTTTCACAGAACACTGAAGCTTTCTTT	CSVPVALSQNTEAFF
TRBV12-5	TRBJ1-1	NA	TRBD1	TGTGCTAGTGGTTATACAGGGGTGGCCTATATGAACACTGAAGCTTTCTTT	CASGYTGVAYMNTEAFF
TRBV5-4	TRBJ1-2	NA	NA	TGTGCCAGCAGGTCCCCAGAGAGCTATGGCTACACCTTC	CASRSPESYGYTF
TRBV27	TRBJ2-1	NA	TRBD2	TGTGCCAGCACCTTTAGCGGGCTTTACAATGAGCAGTTCTTC	CASTFSGLYNEQFF
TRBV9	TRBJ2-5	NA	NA	TGTGCCAGCAGCGTAGGGGGTGCGAGAGAGACCCAGTACTTC	CASSVGGARETQYF
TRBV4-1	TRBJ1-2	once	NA	TGCGCCAGCAGCCAACAGGGGCACGACCTCTATGGCTACACCTTC	CASSQQGHDLYGYTF
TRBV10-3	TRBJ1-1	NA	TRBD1	TGTGCCATCAGTGAGTGGGGGGGGCAGGGGGCCACTGAAGCTTTCTTT	CAISEWGGQGATEAFF
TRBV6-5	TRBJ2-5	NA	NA	TGTGCCAGCAGTTGGCGGAGCCAAGAGACCCAGTACTTC	CASSWRSQETQYF
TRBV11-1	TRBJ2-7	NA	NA	TGTGCCAGCAGCTTATGGCCCTCAGGGTGGACCTACGAGCAGTACTTC	CASSLWPSGWTYEQYF
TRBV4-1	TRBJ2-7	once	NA	TGCGCCAGCAGCCAGGGGGTCGGCTCCTACGAGCAGTACTTC	CASSQGVGSYEQYF
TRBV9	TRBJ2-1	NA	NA	TGTGCCAGCAGCGTTGGAGGGACCACCTACAATGAGCAGTTCTTC	CASSVGGTTYNEQFF
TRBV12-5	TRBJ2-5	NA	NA	TGTGCTAGTGGTTTGTTCATCGCGCAAGAGACCCAGTACTTC	CASGLFIAQETQYF
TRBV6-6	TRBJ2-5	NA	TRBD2	TGTGCCAGCAGCCCCAGACTAGCGGGGGGGTGGGAGACCCAGTACTTC	CASSPRLAGGWETQYF
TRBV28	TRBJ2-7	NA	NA	TGTGCCAGCAGTGCAGGAGGTAGCCACGAGCAGTACTTC	CASSAGGSHEQYF
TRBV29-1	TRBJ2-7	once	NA	TGCAGCGCTACAACAGGTAATTCCTACGAGCAGTACTTC	CSATTGNSYEQYF
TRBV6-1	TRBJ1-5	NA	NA	TGTGCCAGCAGTGCGTTATTGGATAGCAATCAGCCCCAGCATTTT	CASSALLDSNQPQHF
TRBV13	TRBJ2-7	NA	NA	TGTGCCAGCAGCTGGGGAGGGGGCGGCGAGCAGTACTTC	CASSWGGGGEQYF
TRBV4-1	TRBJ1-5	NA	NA	TGCGCCAGCAGCCAAGGAGAGATTAGCAATCAGCCCCAGCATTTT	CASSQGEISNQPQHF
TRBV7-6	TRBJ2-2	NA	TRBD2	TGTGCCAGCACCCCAGGGACTACCCGGGTCGGGGAGCTGTTTTTT	CASTPGTTRVGELFF
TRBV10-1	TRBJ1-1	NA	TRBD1	TGCGTCAGCAGTGGACGACAGGGGCCCACTGAAGCTTTCTTT	CVSSGRQGPTEAFF
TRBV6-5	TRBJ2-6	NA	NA	TGTGCCAGCAGTTCGGGAGCCTCTGGGGCCAACGTCCTGACTTTC	CASSSGASGANVLTF
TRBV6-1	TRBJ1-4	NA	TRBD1	TGTGCCAGCAGACCCGGGACAGTCCCTAATGAAAAACTGTTTTTT	CASRPGTVPNEKLFF